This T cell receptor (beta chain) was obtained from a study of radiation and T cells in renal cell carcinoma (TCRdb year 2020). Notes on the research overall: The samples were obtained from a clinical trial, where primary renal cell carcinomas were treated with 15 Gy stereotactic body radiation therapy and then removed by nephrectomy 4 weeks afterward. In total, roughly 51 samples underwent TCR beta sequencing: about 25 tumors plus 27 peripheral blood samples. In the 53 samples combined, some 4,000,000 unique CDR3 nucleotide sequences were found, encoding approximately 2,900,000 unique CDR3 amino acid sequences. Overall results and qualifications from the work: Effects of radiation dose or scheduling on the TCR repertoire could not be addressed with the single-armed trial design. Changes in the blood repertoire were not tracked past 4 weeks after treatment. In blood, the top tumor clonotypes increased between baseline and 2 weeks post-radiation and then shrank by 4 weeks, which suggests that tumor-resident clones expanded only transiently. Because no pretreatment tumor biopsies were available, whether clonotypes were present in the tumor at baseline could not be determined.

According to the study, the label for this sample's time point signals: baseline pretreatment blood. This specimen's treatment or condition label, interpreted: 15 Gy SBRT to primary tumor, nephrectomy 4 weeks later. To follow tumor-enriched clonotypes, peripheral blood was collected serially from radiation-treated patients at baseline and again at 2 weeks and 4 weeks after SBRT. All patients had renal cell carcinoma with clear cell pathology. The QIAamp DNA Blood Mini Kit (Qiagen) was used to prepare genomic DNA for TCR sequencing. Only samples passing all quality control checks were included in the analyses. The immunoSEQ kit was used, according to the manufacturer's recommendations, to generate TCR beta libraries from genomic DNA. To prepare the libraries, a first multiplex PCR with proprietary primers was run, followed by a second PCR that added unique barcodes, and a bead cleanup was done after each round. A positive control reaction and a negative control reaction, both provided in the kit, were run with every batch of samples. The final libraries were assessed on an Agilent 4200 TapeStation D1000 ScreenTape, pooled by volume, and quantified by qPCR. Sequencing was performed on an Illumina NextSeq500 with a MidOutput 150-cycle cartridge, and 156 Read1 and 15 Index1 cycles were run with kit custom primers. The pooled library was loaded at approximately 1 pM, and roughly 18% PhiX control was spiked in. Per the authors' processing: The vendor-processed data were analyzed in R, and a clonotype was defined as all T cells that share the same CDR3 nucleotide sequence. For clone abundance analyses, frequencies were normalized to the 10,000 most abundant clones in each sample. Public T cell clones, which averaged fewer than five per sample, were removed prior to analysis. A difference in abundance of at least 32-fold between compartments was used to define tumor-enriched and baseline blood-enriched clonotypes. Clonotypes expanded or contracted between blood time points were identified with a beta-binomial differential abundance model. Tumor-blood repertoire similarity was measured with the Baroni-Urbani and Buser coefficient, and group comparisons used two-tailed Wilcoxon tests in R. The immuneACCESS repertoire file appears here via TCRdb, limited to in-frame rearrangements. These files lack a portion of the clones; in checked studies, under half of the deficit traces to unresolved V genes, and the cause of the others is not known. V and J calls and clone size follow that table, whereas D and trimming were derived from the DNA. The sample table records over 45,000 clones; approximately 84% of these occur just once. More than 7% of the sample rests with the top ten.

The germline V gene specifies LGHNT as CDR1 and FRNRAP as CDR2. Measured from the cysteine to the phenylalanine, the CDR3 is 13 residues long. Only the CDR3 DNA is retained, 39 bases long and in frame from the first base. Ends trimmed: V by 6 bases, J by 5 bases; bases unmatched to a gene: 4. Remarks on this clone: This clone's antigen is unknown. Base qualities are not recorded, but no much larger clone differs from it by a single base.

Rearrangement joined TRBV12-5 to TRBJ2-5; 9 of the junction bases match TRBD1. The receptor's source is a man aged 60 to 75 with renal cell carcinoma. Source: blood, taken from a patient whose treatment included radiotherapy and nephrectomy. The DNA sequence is TGTGCTAGTGGATCCGGACAGGGGGAGACCCAGTACTTC. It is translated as CASGSGQGETQYF.